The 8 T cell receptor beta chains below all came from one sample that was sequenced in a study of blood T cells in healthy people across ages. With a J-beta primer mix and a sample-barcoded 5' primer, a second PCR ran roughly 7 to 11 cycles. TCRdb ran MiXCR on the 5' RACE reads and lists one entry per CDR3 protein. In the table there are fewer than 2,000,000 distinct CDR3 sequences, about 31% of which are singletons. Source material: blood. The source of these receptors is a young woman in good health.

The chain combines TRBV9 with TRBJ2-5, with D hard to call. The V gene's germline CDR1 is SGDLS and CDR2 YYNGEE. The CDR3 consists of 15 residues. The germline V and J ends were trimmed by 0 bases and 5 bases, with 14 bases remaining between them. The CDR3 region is CASSVGPETEETQYF. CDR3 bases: TGTGCCAGCAGCGTAGGGCCGGAGACTGAGGAGACCCAGTACTTC. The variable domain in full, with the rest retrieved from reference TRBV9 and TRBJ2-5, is DSGVTQTPKHLITATGQRVTLRCSPRSGDLSVYWYQQSLDQGLQFLIQYYNGEERAKGNILERFSAQQFPDLHSELNLSSLELGDSALYFCASSVGPETEETQYFGPGTRLLVL.

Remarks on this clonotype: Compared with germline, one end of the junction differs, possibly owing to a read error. The CDR3 DNA reads as TGTGCCACCAGCATTAGAGTGTCTCCCGTTGATGAGCGGTTCTTC. Translating gives CATSIRVSPVDERFF. The rearrangement joins TRBV15 to TRBJ2-1; D is undetermined. The CDR3 is 15 amino acids. Germline V gives CDR1 LNHNV, CDR2 YYDKDF (reference sequence).

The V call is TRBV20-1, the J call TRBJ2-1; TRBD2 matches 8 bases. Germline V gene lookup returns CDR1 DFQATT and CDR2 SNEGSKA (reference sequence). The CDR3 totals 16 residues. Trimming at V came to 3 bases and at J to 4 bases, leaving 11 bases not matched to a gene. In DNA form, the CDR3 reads TGCAGTGCTAGGGGTTTAGCGGGAAGCTTATACAATGAGCAGTTCTTC. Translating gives CSARGLAGSLYNEQFF.

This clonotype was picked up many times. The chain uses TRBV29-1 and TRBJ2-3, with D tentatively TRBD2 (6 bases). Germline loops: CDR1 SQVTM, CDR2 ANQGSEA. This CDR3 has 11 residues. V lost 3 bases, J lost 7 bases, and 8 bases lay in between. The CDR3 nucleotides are TGCAGCGTTGATAGCGGTTATACGCAGTATTTT. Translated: CSVDSGYTQYF.

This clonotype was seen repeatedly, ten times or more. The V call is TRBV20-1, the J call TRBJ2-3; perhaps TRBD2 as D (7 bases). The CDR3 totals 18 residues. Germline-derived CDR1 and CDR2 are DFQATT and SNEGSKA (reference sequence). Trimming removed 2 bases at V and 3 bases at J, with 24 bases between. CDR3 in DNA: TGCAGTGCTAGACCACAAGACGGGGGGCTTTTTGTTACAGATACGCAGTATTTT. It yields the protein CSARPQDGGLFVTDTQYF.

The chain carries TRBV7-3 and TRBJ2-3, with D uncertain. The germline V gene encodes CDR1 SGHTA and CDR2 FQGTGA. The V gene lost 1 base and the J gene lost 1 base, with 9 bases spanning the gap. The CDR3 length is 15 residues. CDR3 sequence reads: CASSLNPIRTDTQYF. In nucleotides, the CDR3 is TGTGCCAGCAGCTTAAACCCCATACGCACAGATACGCAGTATTTT.

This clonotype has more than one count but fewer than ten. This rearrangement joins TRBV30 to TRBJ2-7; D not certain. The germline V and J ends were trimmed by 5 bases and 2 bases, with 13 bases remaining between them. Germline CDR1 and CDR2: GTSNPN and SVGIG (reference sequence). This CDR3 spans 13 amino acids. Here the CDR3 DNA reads TGTGCCTGGGAGGACGGATACACCTACGAGCAGTACTTC. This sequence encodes CAWEDGYTYEQYF.

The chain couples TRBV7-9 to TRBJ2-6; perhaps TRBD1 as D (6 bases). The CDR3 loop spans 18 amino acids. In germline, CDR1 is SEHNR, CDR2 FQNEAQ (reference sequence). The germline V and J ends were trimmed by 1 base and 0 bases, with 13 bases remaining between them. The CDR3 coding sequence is TGTGCCAGCAGCTTAGTGGGACATCAAAGCTCTGGGGCCAACGTCCTGACTTTC. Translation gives CASSLVGHQSSGANVLTF.